Below are 13 T cell receptor beta chains sequenced from a single sample in a study of blood T cells in healthy people across ages. Sample-barcoded 5' priming and a J-beta primer mix drove a second PCR of about 7 to 12 cycles. TCRdb ran MiXCR on the 5' RACE reads and lists one entry per CDR3 protein. Of hundreds of thousands of distinct CDR3 sequences listed, roughly 43% are singletons. Material: blood. All receptors derive from a man older than 75 in good health.

V is TRBV20-1 and J is TRBJ2-7; weak D call: TRBD2 (6 bases). The J call may be in error: the DNA end matches TRBJ2-5 better. The V gene's germline CDR1 is DFQATT and CDR2 SNEGSKA (reference sequence). This CDR3 contains 15 residues. The CDR3, as DNA: TGCAGTGCCCCGATGGGGGGATATGCGGGGGAGACCCAGTACTTC. Its protein product is CSAPMGGYAGETQYF.

This clonotype came up a few times. This chain uses TRBV6-5 with TRBJ2-4; TRBD2 aligns across 9 bases. The CDR3 consists of 18 residues. V dropped 4 bases and J dropped 0; count of bases not matched to a gene: 10. Germline V gene data show CDR1 as MNHEY and CDR2 as SVGAGI. CDR3 in amino acids: CASSLTAGGILAKNIQYF. The DNA for the CDR3 is TGTGCCAGCAGTTTAACAGCGGGGGGTATTCTAGCCAAAAACATTCAGTACTTC.

In its sample, this clonotype was seen a few times. The V gene is TRBV14, the J gene TRBJ1-2; D is uncertain. V gave up 0 bases and J gave up 5 bases, with 7 bases separating them. The CDR3 loop spans 13 amino acids. Germline loops: CDR1 SGHDN, CDR2 FVKESK. This CDR3 reads CASSQDWQYGYTF. The DNA for the CDR3 is TGTGCCAGCAGCCAAGATTGGCAGTATGGCTACACCTTC.

The V call is TRBV7-3, the J call TRBJ2-5; D perhaps matches TRBD2 (6 bases). V was cut by 6 bases and J by 11 bases, with 16 bases left in between. The CDR3 runs to 12 residues. CDR1 SGHTA and CDR2 FQGTGA come from the germline V gene. The CDR3 bases are TGTGCCAGCAGGGCTGGAGGGAATGAGCAGTACTTC. Its translation is CASRAGGNEQYF.

This clonotype was seen a few times. The chain uses TRBV30 and TRBJ1-1; TRBD1 matches 10 bases. Germline-derived CDR1 and CDR2 are GTSNPN and SVGIG (reference sequence). The CDR3 contains 17 residues. Trimming cost V 2 bases and J 0 bases; bases outside gene matches: 9. CDR3 nucleotide sequence: TGTGCCTGGAGTACCGGGACAGGGGCTCCCATGAACACTGAAGCTTTCTTT. This encodes CAWSTGTGAPMNTEAFF.

The chain is built from TRBV4-3 and TRBJ1-3, with TRBD1 matching over 7 bases. The CDR3 has 15 residues. The V segment lost 4 bases and the J segment 4 bases; nucleotides outside the gene matches: 7. CDR1 and CDR2 (germline): LGHNA, YSLEER. The CDR3 sequence is CASSLRTGSGNTIYF. In DNA form, the CDR3 reads TGCGCCAGCAGCCTCCGGACAGGTTCCGGAAACACCATATATTTT.

This clonotype showed up many times. The CDR3 nucleotides are TGTGCCAGCAGCCCCCGTGAGGGTAGGGCAGATACGCAGTATTTT. Translation: CASSPREGRADTQYF. The V and J genes are TRBV9 and TRBJ2-3, with D possibly matching TRBD2 (5 bases). The germline V gene has CDR1 SGDLS and CDR2 YYNGEE. The V gene lost 4 bases and the J gene lost 4 bases, with 16 bases spanning the gap. CDR3 length equals 15 residues.

This clonotype was counted a few times. The chain carries TRBV27 and TRBJ2-1, with 7 positions matching TRBD2. Trimming cost V 2 bases and J 2 bases; bases outside gene matches: 6. CDR3 length: 16 residues. Germline values: CDR1 MNHEY, CDR2 SMNVEV (reference sequence). CDR3 residues: CASSLGGGRPYNEQFF. The CDR3 nucleotides are TGTGCCAGCAGTTTAGGCGGGGGTCGTCCCTACAATGAGCAGTTCTTC.

This clonotype was picked up a small number of times. The rearrangement joins TRBV2 to TRBJ2-1; D not resolved. Trimming stripped 4 bases from V and 6 bases from J, with 13 bases between. The CDR3 sequence is 14 residues long. In germline, CDR1 is SNHLY, CDR2 FYNNEI. The CDR3: CASSVGSLSNEQFF. The CDR3 region has the DNA TGTGCCAGCAGTGTAGGTAGCTTGAGCAATGAGCAGTTCTTC.

This chain uses TRBV11-2 with TRBJ2-2; D unclear. Trimming took 2 bases from V and 5 from J, leaving 3 bases between them. This CDR3 is 12 amino acids long. The germline CDR1 and CDR2 sequences are SGHAT and FQNNGV. The CDR3 DNA follows: TGTGCCAGCAGCTTAAGGACCGGGGAGCTGTTTTTT. Translated: CASSLRTGELFF.

With regard to this clonotype: Germline is not matched at one junction end, which may reflect a read error. The chain employs TRBV28 and TRBJ1-5; the D gene is possibly TRBD1 (6 bases). Germline V gene data show CDR1 as MDHEN and CDR2 as SYDVKM. This CDR3 has 15 amino acids. This CDR3 is CASRGGGRLNQPQHF. DNA of the CDR3: TGTGCCAGCAGAGGAGGGGGGAGACTCAATCAACCCCAGCATTTT.

This clonotype has just a few counts. The CDR3 loop is CAIGARGVDGYTF. The CDR3 DNA follows: TGTGCCATCGGGGCGCGGGGAGTCGATGGCTACACCTTC. The chain recombines TRBV10-3 with TRBJ1-2; D perhaps matches TRBD1 (5 bases). Trimming removed 8 bases from V and 6 bases from J, with 16 bases in between. This CDR3 region has 13 residues. Germline V lookup: CDR1 ENHRY, CDR2 SYGVKD.

This clonotype was seen only a few times. The chain carries TRBV7-8 and TRBJ2-5; 7 bases align to TRBD1. Germline values: CDR1 SGHVS, CDR2 FQNEAQ. V shed 5 bases and J 2 bases; nucleotides not matched to a gene: 11. The CDR3 is 16 amino acids. CDR3 coding DNA: TGTGCCAGCAGCCGCCGACAGGGCCTAGGGCAAGAGACCCAGTACTTC. Amino acids: CASSRRQGLGQETQYF.